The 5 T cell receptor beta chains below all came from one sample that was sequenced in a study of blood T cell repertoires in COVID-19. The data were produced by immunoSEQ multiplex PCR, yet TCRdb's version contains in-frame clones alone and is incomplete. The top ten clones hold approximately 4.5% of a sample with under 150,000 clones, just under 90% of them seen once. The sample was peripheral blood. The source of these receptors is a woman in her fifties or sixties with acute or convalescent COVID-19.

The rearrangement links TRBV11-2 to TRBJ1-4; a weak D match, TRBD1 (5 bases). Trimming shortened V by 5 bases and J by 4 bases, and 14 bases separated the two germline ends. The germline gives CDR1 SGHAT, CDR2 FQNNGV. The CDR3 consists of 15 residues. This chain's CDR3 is CASSPEPGLNEKLFF. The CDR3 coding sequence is TGTGCCAGCAGCCCAGAGCCAGGGCTTAATGAAAAACTGTTTTTT.

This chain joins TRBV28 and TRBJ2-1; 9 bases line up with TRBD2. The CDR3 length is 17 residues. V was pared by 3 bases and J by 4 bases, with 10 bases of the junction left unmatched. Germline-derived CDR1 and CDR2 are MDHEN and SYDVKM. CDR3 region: CASSFSSLAGIYNEQFF. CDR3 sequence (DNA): TGTGCCAGCAGTTTTTCTTCCCTAGCGGGAATTTACAATGAGCAGTTCTTC.

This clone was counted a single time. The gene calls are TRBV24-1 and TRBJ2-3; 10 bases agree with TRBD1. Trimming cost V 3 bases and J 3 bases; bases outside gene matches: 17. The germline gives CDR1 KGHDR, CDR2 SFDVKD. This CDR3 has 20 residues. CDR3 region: CATSDPQGTGVSLATDTQYF. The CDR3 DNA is TGTGCCACCAGTGATCCCCAGGGGACAGGGGTTAGCCTAGCGACAGATACGCAGTATTTT.

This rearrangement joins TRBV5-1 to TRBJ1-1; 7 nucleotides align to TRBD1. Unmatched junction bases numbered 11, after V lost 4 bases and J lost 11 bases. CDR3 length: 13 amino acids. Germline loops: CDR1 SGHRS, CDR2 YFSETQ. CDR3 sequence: CASSGGTGVSAFF. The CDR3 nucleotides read TGCGCCAGCAGCGGGGGAACAGGGGTTTCGGCTTTCTTT.

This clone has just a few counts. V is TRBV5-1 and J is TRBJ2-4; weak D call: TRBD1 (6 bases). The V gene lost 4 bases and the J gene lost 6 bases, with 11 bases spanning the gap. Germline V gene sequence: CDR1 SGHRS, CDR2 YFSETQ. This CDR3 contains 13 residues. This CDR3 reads CASSPGHTNIQYF. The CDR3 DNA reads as TGCGCCAGCAGCCCGGGACATACAAACATTCAGTACTTC.